This T cell receptor (beta chain) was identified in a study of blood T cell repertoires in COVID-19. The repertoire was sequenced with immunoSEQ multiplex PCR; TCRdb's copy has only in-frame clones and lacks some. The sample yields some 240,000 clones, approximately 83% seen once. V was clipped by 6 bases and J by 6 bases; unmatched bases: 10. CDR1 SEHNR and CDR2 FQNEAQ come from the germline V gene (reference sequence). This CDR3 is built from 15 residues. This rearrangement joins TRBV7-9 to TRBJ2-1, with 8 bases that match TRBD1. This receptor was taken from a woman in her thirties or forties with acute COVID-19. Sequenced material: PBMCs or T cells enriched from blood (not recorded which). For the CDR3, the DNA is TGTGCCAGCAGGACGATAACAGGGGGGCTCAATGAGCAGTTCTTC. Amino acid sequence: CASRTITGGLNEQFF. The full variable domain, completed using reference TRBV7-9 and TRBJ2-1, is DTGVSQNPRHKITKRGQNVTFRCDPISEHNRLYWYRQTLGQGPEFLTYFQNEAQLEKSRLLSDRFSAERPKGSFSTLEIQRTEQGDSAMYLCASRTITGGLNEQFFGPGTRLTVL.